These 21 T cell receptor beta chains share one sample of origin, sequenced in a study of T cells in tuberculosis. Produced via immunoSEQ multiplex PCR; TCRdb's table is partial and in-frame only. The data show tens of thousands of clones, about nine tenths seen once. After thawing and overnight rest, PBMC were stained with GMM-loaded CD1B tetramer, viability dye and anti-CD3 for sorting. C32 glucose monomycolate from Rhodococcus equi was loaded onto the CD1B tetramers. Specimen: CD1b-GMM tetramer-negative cells sorted from PBMCs. The source of these receptors is an adult woman with latent tuberculosis.

This sequence joins TRBV6-6 and TRBJ2-5; 7 nucleotides agree with TRBD1. This CDR3 is built from 15 residues. Germline V gene data show CDR1 as MNHNY and CDR2 as SVGAGI (reference sequence). With V trimmed by 5 bases and J by 5 bases, 11 bases remained unmatched. Written as DNA, the CDR3 is TGTGCCAGCAGTCCGGATTCCGACAGGGTTGAGACCCAGTACTTC. Its protein is CASSPDSDRVETQYF.

V and J are TRBV7-6 and TRBJ2-1; the D gene is possibly TRBD1 (5 bases). The V and J ends lost 2 bases and 0 bases respectively, with 14 bases between them. Germline loops: CDR1 SGHVS, CDR2 FNYEAQ. This CDR3 region has 17 residues. The CDR3 DNA is TGTGCCAGCAGCTTACCTCGAGCAGGGCTCTCCTACAATGAGCAGTTCTTC. It codes for CASSLPRAGLSYNEQFF.

The chain combines TRBV4-2 with TRBJ1-2, with 8 bases identical to TRBD1. The CDR3 has 16 residues. V dropped 0 bases and J dropped 4; count of bases not matched to a gene: 7. The germline gives CDR1 LGHNA, CDR2 YNFKEQ. Here the CDR3 DNA reads TGTGCCAGCAGCCAAGATCGGCAGGGGACAGGCTATGGCTACACCTTC. Protein: CASSQDRQGTGYGYTF.

The rearrangement joins TRBV2 to TRBJ2-2; tentatively, D is TRBD1 (6 bases). The CDR3 covers 14 residues. Germline values: CDR1 SNHLY, CDR2 FYNNEI. V gave up 4 bases and J gave up 7 bases, with 13 bases separating them. In DNA form, the CDR3 reads TGTGCCAGCAGTGGTCGTACAGGGAGCGGGGAGCTGTTTTTT. Translating it yields CASSGRTGSGELFF.

The chain joins TRBV4-1 to TRBJ2-1, with 11 bases fitting TRBD2. CDR1 is MGHRA, CDR2 YSYEKL, per germline. V lost 3 bases and J lost 1; bases outside the gene matches: 11. CDR3 size: 19 residues. CDR3 sequence reads: CASSHLGSGGAGSYNEQFF. In nucleotides, the CDR3 is TGCGCCAGCAGCCATTTGGGTAGCGGGGGGGCTGGATCCTACAATGAGCAGTTCTTC.

J is TRBJ1-2 and V is TRBV28; maybe TRBD1 (6 bases). Germline CDR1 reads MDHEN; CDR2 reads SYDVKM. This CDR3 spans 14 amino acids. Trimming took off 6 bases at V and 4 bases at J, with 15 bases between the two ends. The CDR3 region is CASRRLTGVYGYTF. In nucleotides, the CDR3 is TGTGCCAGCAGACGCCTGACAGGAGTCTATGGCTACACCTTC.

The V gene is TRBV5-6, the J gene TRBJ2-1; 14 nucleotides agree with TRBD2. The CDR3 runs to 15 residues. V shed 2 bases, J shed 9 bases, and the junction held 4 bases outside the gene matches. Germline CDR1 is SGHDT and CDR2 is YYEEEE. The CDR3 region is CASSFGTSGGGEQFF. The DNA of the CDR3 is TGTGCCAGCAGCTTCGGGACTAGCGGGGGTGGTGAGCAGTTCTTC.

The chain carries TRBV6-6 and TRBJ2-7; D gene ambiguous. This CDR3 contains 13 residues. Germline CDR1 and CDR2: MNHNY and SVGAGI (reference sequence). V was clipped by 0 bases and J by 3 bases, with 6 bases between them. CDR3 in DNA: TGTGCCAGCAGTTACTCAATATACTACGAGCAGTACGTC. This encodes CASSYSIYYEQYV.

This clone was observed a handful of times. The V call is TRBV14, the J call TRBJ1-3; a possible D gene is TRBD1 (6 bases). The length of the CDR3 is 14 residues. V was shortened by 4 bases and J by 1 base, with 8 bases between the two germline ends. The germline CDR1 and CDR2 sequences are SGHDN and FVKESK. The CDR3 DNA reads as TGTGCCAGCAGCCTACAGGGTTCTGGAAACACCATATATTTT. This codes for CASSLQGSGNTIYF. The full variable domain, rest sourced from reference TRBV14 and TRBJ1-3, is EAGVTQFPSHSVIEKGQTVTLRCDPISGHDNLYWYRRVMGKEIKFLLHFVKESKQDESGMPNNRFLAERTGGTYSTLKVQPAELEDSGVYFCASSLQGSGNTIYFGEGSWLTVV.

The V gene is TRBV7-6, the J gene TRBJ1-1; 11 bases fit TRBD1. Germline V CDR1 and CDR2: SGHVS, FNYEAQ. The CDR3 runs 17 residues. Trimming removed 4 bases from V and 6 bases from J; junction bases left unmatched: 13. The DNA of the CDR3 is TGTGCCAGCAGCTCCGGCCGGACAGGGGGCTCTCTAGCTGAAGCTTTCTTT. This gives the protein CASSSGRTGGSLAEAFF.

The V and J genes are TRBV25-1 and TRBJ2-5, with a weak D call TRBD1 (6 bases). Germline lookup yields CDR1 MGHDK and CDR2 SYGVNS. This CDR3 contains 15 residues. Deletions cut 1 base from V and 3 bases from J, with 12 bases between. The CDR3 DNA sequence: TGTGCCAGCAGTGAATGGCTTTCAGGGGAAGAGACCCAGTACTTC. Its translation: CASSEWLSGEETQYF.

This clone was detected only once. V usage is TRBV1 and J usage is TRBJ1-1; the table's D call, TRBD1, was not checked against the DNA. TRBV1 is designated a pseudogene. The CDR3 length is 19 residues. The CDR3 protein is CTSSQDAGSVTPINTEAFF. In nucleotides, the CDR3 is TGCACCAGCAGCCAAGATGCAGGGTCCGTAACCCCGATAAACACTGAAGCTTTCTTT.

CDR3 sequence: CASSQTRGTDTQYF. In DNA, the CDR3 is TGTGCCAGCAGCCAGACGCGGGGCACAGATACGCAGTATTTT. The chain uses TRBV14 and TRBJ2-3; weak D call: TRBD2 (5 bases). Germline V gene sequence: CDR1 SGHDN, CDR2 FVKESK. The V gene lost 3 bases and the J gene lost 1 base, with 8 bases spanning the gap. The CDR3 covers 14 residues.

This chain links TRBV11-2 with TRBJ2-4, with D tentatively TRBD2 (6 bases). Germline assignment: CDR1 SGHAT and CDR2 FQNNGV. The CDR3 loop spans 17 amino acids. V was clipped by 0 bases and J by 1 base, with 13 bases between them. CDR3 loop: CASSLDRGGAAKNIQYF. The CDR3 DNA follows: TGTGCCAGCAGCTTAGATCGTGGAGGGGCGGCCAAAAACATTCAGTACTTC.

The CDR3 DNA follows: TGTGCCAGCAGCCGAAGGACTAGCGAGGAAGACAATGAGCAGTTCTTC. This sequence encodes CASSRRTSEEDNEQFF. The J gene is TRBJ2-1, the V gene TRBV7-9; 9 bases align to TRBD2. Germline V gives CDR1 SEHNR, CDR2 FQNEAQ (reference sequence). The CDR3 length is 16 residues. Losses at the gene ends were 5 bases for V and 5 bases for J; bases not matched to a gene: 10.

The chain links TRBV20-1 to TRBJ2-3; D not resolved. Germline V lookup: CDR1 DFQATT, CDR2 SNEGSKA (reference sequence). The CDR3 runs to 10 residues. V lost 3 bases and J lost 6, with 4 bases in between. CDR3 coding DNA: TGCAGTGCTAGGTCGGATACGCAGTATTTT. This codes for CSARSDTQYF.

This sequence joins TRBV4-1 and TRBJ1-3; D remains ambiguous. From germline, CDR1 is MGHRA and CDR2 YSYEKL. Trimming cost V 0 bases and J 1 base, with 10 bases left between them. The CDR3 sequence is 16 residues long. The CDR3 protein is CASSQEGGGSGNTIYF. For the CDR3, the DNA is TGCGCCAGCAGCCAAGAAGGAGGAGGATCTGGAAACACCATATATTTT.

The chain employs TRBV10-1 and TRBJ2-1, with TRBD2 matching 12 bases. Germline lookup yields CDR1 WNHNN and CDR2 SYGVQD (reference sequence). There are 14 residues in the CDR3. With V trimmed by 6 bases and J by 10 bases, 7 bases remained unmatched. The DNA of the CDR3 is TGCGCCAGCAGAGAGCTACTAGCGGGGGGAGAGCAGTTCTTC. This codes for CASRELLAGGEQFF.

The chain couples TRBV10-1 to TRBJ2-7, with 8 positions matching TRBD2. The CDR3 is 13 amino acids. Germline V lookup: CDR1 WNHNN, CDR2 SYGVQD (reference sequence). The J segment lost 6 bases and the V segment lost 8 bases, leaving 9 bases of the junction unmatched. The CDR3 DNA is TGCGCCAGCTCCGTTGGGCTAGCGGGCGAGCAGTACTTC. Translation gives CASSVGLAGEQYF.

V is TRBV5-6 and J is TRBJ1-2, with TRBD1 matching over 8 bases. Germline V gene sequence: CDR1 SGHDT, CDR2 YYEEEE. The CDR3 is 14 amino acids. V was pared by 4 bases and J by 7 bases, with 9 bases of the junction left unmatched. CDR3 residues: CASSAGTGGGGYTF. The CDR3 region has the DNA TGTGCCAGCAGCGCCGGGACAGGAGGCGGTGGCTACACCTTC.

This clone was seen only once. The rearrangement links TRBV5-1 to TRBJ2-2; 7 bases agree with TRBD1. Losses at the gene ends were 2 bases for V and 5 bases for J; bases not matched to a gene: 3. The length of the CDR3 is 14 residues. Germline-derived CDR1 and CDR2 are SGHRS and YFSETQ. The chain's CDR3 is CASSFSTGTGELFF. In DNA, the CDR3 is TGCGCCAGCAGCTTTTCGACAGGGACCGGGGAGCTGTTTTTT.